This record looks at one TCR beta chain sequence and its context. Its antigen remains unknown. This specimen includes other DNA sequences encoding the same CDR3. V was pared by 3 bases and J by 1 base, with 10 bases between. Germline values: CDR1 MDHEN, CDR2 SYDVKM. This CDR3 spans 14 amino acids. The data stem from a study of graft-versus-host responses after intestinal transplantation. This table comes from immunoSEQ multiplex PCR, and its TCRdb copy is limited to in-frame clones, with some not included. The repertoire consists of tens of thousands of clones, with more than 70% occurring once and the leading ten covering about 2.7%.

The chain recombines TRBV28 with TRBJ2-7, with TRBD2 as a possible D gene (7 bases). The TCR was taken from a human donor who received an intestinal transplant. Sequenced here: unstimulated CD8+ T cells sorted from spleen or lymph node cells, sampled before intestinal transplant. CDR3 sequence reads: CASSFEGGSYEQYF. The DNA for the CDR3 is TGTGCCAGCAGTTTTGAGGGGGGGTCCTACGAGCAGTACTTC.